Sequencing of this T cell receptor beta chain was carried out in a study of blood T cell repertoires in COVID-19. Overall study: PBMCs, B-cell-depleted T cells, or T cells were the source of the cDNA or gDNA that made up the material.

Per the original data handling: Reference gene primer amplification in the assay estimated nucleated cell counts. Generated by immunoSEQ multiplex PCR, the TCRdb table keeps only in-frame clones and is missing some. The V and J calls and clone size were taken over from that table, and D and trimming were inferred from the DNA. The repertoire holds a few hundred thousand clones, around 83% seen once, with more than 1.5% in the top ten. From germline, CDR1 is LNHDA and CDR2 SQIVND (reference sequence). The CDR3 extends over 14 amino acids. V dropped 3 bases and J dropped 9; count of bases not matched to a gene: 5.

The V and J genes are TRBV19 and TRBJ1-6; 7 nucleotides align to TRBD1. The sequenced sample was peripheral blood. The sequence was obtained from a young man who had recovered from COVID-19. CDR3 in DNA: TGTGCCAGTAGTATCAGGGGGATTGGTTCACCCCTCCACTTT. Translated, it gives CASSIRGIGSPLHF. The full variable domain, its missing parts supplied by reference TRBV19 and TRBJ1-6, is DGGITQSPKYLFRKEGQNVTLSCEQNLNHDAMYWYRQDPGQGLRLIYYSQIVNDFQKGDIAEGYSVSREKKESFPLTVTSAQKNPTAFYLCASSIRGIGSPLHFGNGTRLTVT.